Shown below are 5 T cell receptor beta chains from a single sample sequenced in a study of blood T cell repertoires in COVID-19. Sequenced by immunoSEQ multiplex PCR; TCRdb stores in-frame clones only, minus some. The table shows some 130,000 clones, with roughly four fifths occurring only once. Sequenced sample: PBMCs or T cells enriched from blood (not recorded which). The origin of the receptors is a man in his thirties or forties who had recovered from COVID-19.

The chain is built from TRBV9 and TRBJ2-3; D may be TRBD1 (8 bases). Germline V lookup: CDR1 SGDLS, CDR2 YYNGEE. V dropped 6 bases and J dropped 2 bases, with 13 bases sitting between them. The CDR3 spans 14 residues. The CDR3: CASNRGGYTDTQYF. The CDR3 DNA is TGTGCCAGCAACAGGGGGGGATACACAGATACGCAGTATTTT.

The V gene is TRBV7-8, the J gene TRBJ2-5; D is uncertain. Between the trimmed V and J ends, which lost 1 base and 5 bases, there was a span of 8 bases. The CDR3 sequence is 13 residues long. From germline, CDR1 is SGHVS and CDR2 FQNEAQ. In DNA form, the CDR3 reads TGTGCCAGCAGCTTAGTTGTGCAGGAGACCCAGTACTTC. Translated, it gives CASSLVVQETQYF.

The rearrangement joins TRBV6-5 to TRBJ1-1; 11 nucleotides line up with TRBD1. Germline-derived CDR1 and CDR2 are MNHEY and SVGAGI. The CDR3 is 15 amino acids. V gave up 9 bases and J gave up 0 bases; unmatched junction bases: 6. CDR3 loop: CASRTGGVLNTEAFF. CDR3 nucleotide sequence: TGTGCCAGTCGGACAGGGGGCGTTTTGAACACTGAAGCTTTCTTT.

The chain combines TRBV7-9 with TRBJ2-5, with a tentative D call TRBD2 (6 bases). V was pared by 5 bases and J by 0 bases, with 13 bases between. Germline assignment: CDR1 SEHNR and CDR2 FQNEAQ (reference sequence). This CDR3 has 15 amino acids. This chain's CDR3 is CASSTSGTHQETQYF. The CDR3, as DNA: TGTGCCAGCAGCACATCCGGGACTCACCAAGAGACCCAGTACTTC.

The V call is TRBV12-3 or TRBV12-4, the J call TRBJ2-3; D perhaps matches TRBD2 (6 bases). V lost 1 base, J lost 8 bases, and 7 bases lay in between. The CDR3 contains 12 residues. CDR3 loop: CASSLVEGTQYF. Here the CDR3 DNA reads TGTGCCAGCAGTTTAGTGGAGGGTACGCAGTATTTT.